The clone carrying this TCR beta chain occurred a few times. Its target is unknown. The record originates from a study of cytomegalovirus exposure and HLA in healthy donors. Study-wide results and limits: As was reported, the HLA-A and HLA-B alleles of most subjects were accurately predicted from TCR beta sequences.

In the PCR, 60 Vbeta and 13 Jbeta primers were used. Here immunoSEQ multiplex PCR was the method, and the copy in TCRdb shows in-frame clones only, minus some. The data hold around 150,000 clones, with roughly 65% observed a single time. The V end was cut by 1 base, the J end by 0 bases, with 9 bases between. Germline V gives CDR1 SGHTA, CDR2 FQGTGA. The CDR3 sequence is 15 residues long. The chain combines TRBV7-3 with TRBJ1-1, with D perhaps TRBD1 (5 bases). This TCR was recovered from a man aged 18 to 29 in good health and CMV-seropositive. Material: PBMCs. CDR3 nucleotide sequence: TGTGCCAGCAGCTTAAACGGGGGATTGAACACTGAAGCTTTCTTT. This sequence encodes CASSLNGGLNTEAFF.